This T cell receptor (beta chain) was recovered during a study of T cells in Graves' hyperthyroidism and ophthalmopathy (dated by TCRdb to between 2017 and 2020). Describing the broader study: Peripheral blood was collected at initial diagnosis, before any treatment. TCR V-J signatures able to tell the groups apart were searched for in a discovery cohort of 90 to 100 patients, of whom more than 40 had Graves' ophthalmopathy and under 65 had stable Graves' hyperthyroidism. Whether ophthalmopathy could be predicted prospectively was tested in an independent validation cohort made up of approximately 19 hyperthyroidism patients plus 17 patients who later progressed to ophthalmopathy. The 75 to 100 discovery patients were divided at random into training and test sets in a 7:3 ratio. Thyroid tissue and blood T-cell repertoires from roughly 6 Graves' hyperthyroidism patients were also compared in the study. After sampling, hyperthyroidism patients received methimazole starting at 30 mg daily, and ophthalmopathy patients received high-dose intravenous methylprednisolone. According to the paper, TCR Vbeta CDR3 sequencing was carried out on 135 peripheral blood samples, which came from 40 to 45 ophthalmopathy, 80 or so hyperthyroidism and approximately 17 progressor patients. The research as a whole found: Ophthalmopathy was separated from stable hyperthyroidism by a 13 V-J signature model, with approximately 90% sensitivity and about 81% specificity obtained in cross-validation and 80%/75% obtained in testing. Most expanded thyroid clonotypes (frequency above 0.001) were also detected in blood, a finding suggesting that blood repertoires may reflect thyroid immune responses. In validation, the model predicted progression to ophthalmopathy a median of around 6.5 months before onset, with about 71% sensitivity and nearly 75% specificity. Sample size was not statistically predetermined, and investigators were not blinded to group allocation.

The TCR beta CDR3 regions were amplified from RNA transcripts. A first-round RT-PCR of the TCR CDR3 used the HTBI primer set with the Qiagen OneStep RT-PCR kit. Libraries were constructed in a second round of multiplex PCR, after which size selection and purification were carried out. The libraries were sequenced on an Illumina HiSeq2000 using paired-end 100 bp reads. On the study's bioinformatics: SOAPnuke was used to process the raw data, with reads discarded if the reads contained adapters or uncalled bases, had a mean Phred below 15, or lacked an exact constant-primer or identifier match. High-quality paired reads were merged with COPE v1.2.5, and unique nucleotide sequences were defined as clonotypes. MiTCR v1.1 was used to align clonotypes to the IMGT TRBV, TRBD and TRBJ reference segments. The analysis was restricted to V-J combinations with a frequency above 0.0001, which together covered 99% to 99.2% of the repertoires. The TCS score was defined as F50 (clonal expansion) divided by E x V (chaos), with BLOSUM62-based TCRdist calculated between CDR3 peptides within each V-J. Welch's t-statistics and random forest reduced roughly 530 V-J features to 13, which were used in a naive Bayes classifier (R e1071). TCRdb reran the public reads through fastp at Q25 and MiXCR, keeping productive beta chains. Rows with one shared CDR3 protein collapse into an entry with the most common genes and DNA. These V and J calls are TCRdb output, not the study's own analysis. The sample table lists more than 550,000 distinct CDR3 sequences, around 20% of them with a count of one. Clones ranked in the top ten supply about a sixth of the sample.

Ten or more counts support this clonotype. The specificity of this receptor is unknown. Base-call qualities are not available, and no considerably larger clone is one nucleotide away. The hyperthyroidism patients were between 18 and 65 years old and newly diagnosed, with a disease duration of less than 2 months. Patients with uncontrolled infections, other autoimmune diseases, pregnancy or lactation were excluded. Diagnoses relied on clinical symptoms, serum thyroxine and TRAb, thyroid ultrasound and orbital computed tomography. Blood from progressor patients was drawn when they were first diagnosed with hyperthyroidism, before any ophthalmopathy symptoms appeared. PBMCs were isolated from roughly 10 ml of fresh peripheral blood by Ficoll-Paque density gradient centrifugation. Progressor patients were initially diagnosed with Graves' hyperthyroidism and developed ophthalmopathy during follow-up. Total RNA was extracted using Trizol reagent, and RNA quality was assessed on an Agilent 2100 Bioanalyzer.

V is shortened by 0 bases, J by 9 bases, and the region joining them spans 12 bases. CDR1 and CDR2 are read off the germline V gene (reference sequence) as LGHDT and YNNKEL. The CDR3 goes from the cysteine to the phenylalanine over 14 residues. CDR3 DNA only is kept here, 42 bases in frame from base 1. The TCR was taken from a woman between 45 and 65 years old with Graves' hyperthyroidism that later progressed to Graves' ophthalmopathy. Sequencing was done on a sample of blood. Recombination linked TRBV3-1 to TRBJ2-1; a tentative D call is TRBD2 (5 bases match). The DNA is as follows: TGTGCCAGCAGCCAAGATACCAACAGCGGTGAGCAGTTCTTC. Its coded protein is CASSQDTNSGEQFF.